A single sample gave rise to the 13 T cell receptor beta chains below, sequenced in a study of blood T cell repertoires in COVID-19 (dated by TCRdb to the early 2020s). The library came from the immunoSEQ multiplex PCR assay. TCRdb mirrors the immuneACCESS table, restricted to in-frame sequences. Some clones are absent from its copies; in checked studies, under half trace to an unresolved V gene, and the reason for the others is unknown. A total of fewer than 350,000 clones appear in this sample, roughly 90% of them only once. The ten largest clones represent less than 15% of the sample. The specimen was peripheral blood. These receptors were taken from a woman aged 25 to 39 with COVID-19, enrolled during active disease.

The V gene is TRBV7-9, the J gene TRBJ2-1, with 13 bases aligning to TRBD2. V was pared by 5 bases and J by 0 bases, with 13 bases of the junction left unmatched. The CDR3 has 20 residues. Germline lookup yields CDR1 SEHNR and CDR2 FQNEAQ (reference sequence). CDR3 sequence: CASSTTSWTSGGSSYNEQFF. The CDR3 DNA reads as TGTGCCAGCAGCACCACCAGTTGGACTAGCGGGGGAAGCTCCTACAATGAGCAGTTCTTC.

The genes are TRBV19 and TRBJ1-1; no firm D call. The germline gives CDR1 LNHDA, CDR2 SQIVND (reference sequence). This CDR3 region has 13 residues. V dropped 6 bases and J dropped 5 bases, with 13 bases sitting between them. CDR3 coding DNA: TGTGCCAGTAGGGGATATTGGGAGACTGAAGCTTTCTTT. It codes for CASRGYWETEAFF.

The chain joins TRBV4-1 to TRBJ1-5, with TRBD1 matching over 9 bases. J lost 7 bases, V lost 4 bases, and 8 bases had no gene match. This CDR3 region has 15 residues. Germline CDR1 and CDR2: MGHRA and YSYEKL. CDR3 nucleotides: TGCGCCAGCAGCCTAACGACAGGGGGTCAACAGCCCCAGCATTTT. Translating it yields CASSLTTGGQQPQHF.

The chain combines TRBV18 with TRBJ2-7; D is undetermined. Deletions cut 1 base from V and 1 base from J, with 8 bases between. CDR3 length equals 14 residues. Per the germline V gene, CDR1 is KGHSH and CDR2 is LQKENI. The CDR3 nucleotides read TGTGCCAGCTCACCACTCACACCGTCCTACGAGCAGTACTTC. This sequence encodes CASSPLTPSYEQYF.

The chain employs TRBV29-1 and TRBJ1-1, with D perhaps TRBD1 (6 bases). The CDR3 is made up of 14 amino acids. CDR1 and CDR2 (germline): SQVTM, ANQGSEA. The V and J ends lost 4 bases and 4 bases respectively, with 16 bases between them. CDR3 sequence reads: CSVAPLTGSTEAFF. For the CDR3, the DNA is TGCAGCGTTGCACCTCTTACAGGGTCCACTGAAGCTTTCTTT.

The gene calls are TRBV27 and TRBJ2-7; 10 bases fit TRBD1. Germline V CDR1 and CDR2: MNHEY, SMNVEV (reference sequence). V shed 6 bases, J shed 7 bases, and the junction held 9 bases outside the gene matches. This CDR3 region has 14 residues. The CDR3: CASSPRTGGREQYF. The DNA of the CDR3 is TGTGCCAGCAGCCCACGGACAGGGGGGCGTGAGCAGTACTTC.

The genes are TRBV12-5 and TRBJ2-1; 7 bases match TRBD1. The CDR3 sequence is 15 residues long. V was pared by 6 bases and J by 6 bases, with 11 bases of the junction left unmatched. Germline V gene lookup returns CDR1 LGHNT and CDR2 FRNRAP. The CDR3 here is CASGRPGQSFNEQFF. The CDR3 coding sequence is TGTGCTAGTGGCCGACCGGGACAGTCTTTCAATGAGCAGTTCTTC.

The J gene is TRBJ1-1, the V gene TRBV7-9; a weak D match, TRBD1 (5 bases). The CDR3 totals 15 residues. The V gene's germline CDR1 is SEHNR and CDR2 FQNEAQ (reference sequence). Trimming removed 3 bases at V and 5 bases at J, with 16 bases between. DNA of the CDR3: TGTGCCAGCAGCTTTGGGGCCCTCTTGGGGACTGAAGCTTTCTTT. It translates to CASSFGALLGTEAFF.

This chain joins TRBV3-1 (or the pseudogene TRBV3-2) and TRBJ2-5, with 8 nucleotides matching TRBD1. After removal of 1 base from V and 4 bases from J, the junction contained 5 bases not matched to a gene. The CDR3 totals 15 residues. CDR1 is LGHDT, CDR2 YNNKEL, per germline (reference sequence). The CDR3 loop reads CASSQGEQGGETQYF. DNA for the CDR3: TGTGCCAGCAGCCAAGGGGAACAGGGGGGAGAGACCCAGTACTTC.

The V gene is TRBV14, the J gene TRBJ2-5; 8 nucleotides match TRBD1. The J segment lost 0 bases and the V segment lost 2 bases, leaving 8 bases of the junction unmatched. Germline V CDR1 and CDR2: SGHDN, FVKESK. This CDR3 comprises 17 residues. The CDR3 reads CASSQKGTGFNQETQYF. CDR3 nucleotide sequence: TGTGCCAGCAGCCAAAAAGGGACAGGCTTTAACCAAGAGACCCAGTACTTC.

This clone was observed once. V is TRBV3-1 (or the pseudogene TRBV3-2) and J is TRBJ1-3, with D hard to call. The V and J ends lost 3 bases and 1 base respectively, with 4 bases between them. The germline gives CDR1 LGHDT, CDR2 YNNKEL (reference sequence). The CDR3 is 13 amino acids. The CDR3 DNA is TGTGCCAGCAGCCAGACATCTGGAAACACCATATATTTT. It encodes CASSQTSGNTIYF.

This clone was found once. The V and J genes are TRBV6-6 and TRBJ2-7; a weak D match, TRBD1 (5 bases). V was cut by 10 bases and J by 8 bases, with 21 bases left in between. CDR3 size: 13 residues. Germline V gene data show CDR1 as MNHNY and CDR2 as SVGAGI (reference sequence). In nucleotides, the CDR3 is TGTGCCACCGAAACAGGTAACCCTACGCAGCAGTACTTC. It specifies CATETGNPTQQYF.

The V call is TRBV7-9, the J call TRBJ2-7; 7 bases fit TRBD2. This CDR3 contains 13 residues. Trimming removed 0 bases from V and 7 bases from J; junction bases left unmatched: 3. The germline V gene encodes CDR1 SEHNR and CDR2 FQNEAQ (reference sequence). CDR3 bases: TGTGCCAGCAGCTTAGCATGGGGAGGGGAGCAGTACTTC. It specifies CASSLAWGGEQYF.